This paragraph reports one T cell receptor beta chain. The ends were cut back, 5 bases at V and 1 base at J, with 12 bases in the middle. Germline CDR1 reads SQVTM; CDR2 reads ANQGSEA. The CDR3 is 13 residues long. The sample is drawn from a study of CD8 T cells in Susac syndrome. The authors reverse transcribed roughly 0.5 to 1 ug RNA with random hexamers. Each CDR3 protein is one row after TCRdb ran MiXCR on the immunoSEQ multiplex PCR reads. The sample carries 150,000 to 180,000 distinct CDR3 sequences, 90% to 95% recorded once. Sequencing used CD8+ T cells from PBMCs. This receptor was taken from a human donor with multiple sclerosis. V is TRBV29-1 and J is TRBJ2-7; perhaps TRBD1 as D (6 bases). CDR3 protein: CSVTVDSSYEQYF. DNA of the CDR3: TGCAGCGTTACTGTGGACAGTTCCTACGAGCAGTACTTC.